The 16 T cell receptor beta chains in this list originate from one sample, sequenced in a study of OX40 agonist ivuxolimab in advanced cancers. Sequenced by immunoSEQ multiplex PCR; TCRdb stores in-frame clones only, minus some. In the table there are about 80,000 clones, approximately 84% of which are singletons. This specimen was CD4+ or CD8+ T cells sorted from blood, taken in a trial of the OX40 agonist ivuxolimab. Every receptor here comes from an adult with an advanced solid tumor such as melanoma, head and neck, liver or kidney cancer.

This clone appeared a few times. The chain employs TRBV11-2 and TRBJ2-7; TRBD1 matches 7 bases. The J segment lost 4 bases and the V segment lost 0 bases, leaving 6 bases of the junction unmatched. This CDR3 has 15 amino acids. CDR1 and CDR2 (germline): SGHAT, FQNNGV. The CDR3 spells CASSLDYGRGYEQYF. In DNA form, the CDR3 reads TGTGCCAGCAGCTTAGATTATGGCAGGGGGTACGAGCAGTACTTC.

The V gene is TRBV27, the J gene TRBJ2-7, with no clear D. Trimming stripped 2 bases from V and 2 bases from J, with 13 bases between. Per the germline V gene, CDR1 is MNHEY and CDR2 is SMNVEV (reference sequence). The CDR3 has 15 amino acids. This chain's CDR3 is CASSLKALTTYEQYF. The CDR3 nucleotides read TGTGCCAGCAGTTTAAAGGCGCTAACTACCTACGAGCAGTACTTC.

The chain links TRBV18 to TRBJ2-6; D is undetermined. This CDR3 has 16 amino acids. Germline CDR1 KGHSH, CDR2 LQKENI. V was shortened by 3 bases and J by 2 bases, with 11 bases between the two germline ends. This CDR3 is CASSPAVLTGANVLTF. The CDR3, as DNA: TGTGCCAGCTCACCCGCTGTTTTGACTGGGGCCAACGTCCTGACTTTC.

CDR3 DNA: TGTGCCAGCAGTTTGCTAGCAACAGGGACCTATGGCTACACCTTC. This encodes CASSLLATGTYGYTF. This chain links TRBV28 with TRBJ1-2; D might be TRBD1 (6 bases). Germline V gene sequence: CDR1 MDHEN, CDR2 SYDVKM. V gave up 3 bases and J gave up 4 bases, with 15 bases separating them. CDR3 length: 15 residues.

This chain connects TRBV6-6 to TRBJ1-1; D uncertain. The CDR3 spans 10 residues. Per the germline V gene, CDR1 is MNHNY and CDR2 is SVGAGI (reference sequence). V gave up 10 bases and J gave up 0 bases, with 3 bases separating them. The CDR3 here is CATMNTEAFF. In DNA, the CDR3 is TGTGCCACCATGAACACTGAAGCTTTCTTT.

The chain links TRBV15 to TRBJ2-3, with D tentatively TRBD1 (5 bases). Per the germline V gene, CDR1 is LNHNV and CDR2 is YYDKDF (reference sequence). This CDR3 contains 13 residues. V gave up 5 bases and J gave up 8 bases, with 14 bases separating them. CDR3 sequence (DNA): TGTGCCACCAGCGTTCCAGGGTCGGGTACGCAGTATTTT. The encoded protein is CATSVPGSGTQYF.

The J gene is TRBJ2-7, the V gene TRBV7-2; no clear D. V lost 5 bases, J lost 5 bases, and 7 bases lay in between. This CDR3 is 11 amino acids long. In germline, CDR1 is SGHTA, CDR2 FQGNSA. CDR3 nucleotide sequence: TGTGCCAGCAGCCCCGCCAACGAGCAGTACTTC. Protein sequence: CASSPANEQYF.

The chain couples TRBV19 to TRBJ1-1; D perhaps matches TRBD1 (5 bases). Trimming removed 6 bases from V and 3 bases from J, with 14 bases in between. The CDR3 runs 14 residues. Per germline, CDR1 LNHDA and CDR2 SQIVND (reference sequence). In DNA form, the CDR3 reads TGTGCCAGTAGCGGAGGGGTGACGGACACTGAAGCTTTCTTT. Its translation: CASSGGVTDTEAFF.

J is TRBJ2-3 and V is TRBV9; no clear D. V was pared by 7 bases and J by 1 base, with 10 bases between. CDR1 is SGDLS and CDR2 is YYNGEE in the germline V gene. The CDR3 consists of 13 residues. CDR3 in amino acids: CASGSPGTDTQYF. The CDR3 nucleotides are TGTGCCAGCGGTTCCCCGGGCACAGATACGCAGTATTTT.

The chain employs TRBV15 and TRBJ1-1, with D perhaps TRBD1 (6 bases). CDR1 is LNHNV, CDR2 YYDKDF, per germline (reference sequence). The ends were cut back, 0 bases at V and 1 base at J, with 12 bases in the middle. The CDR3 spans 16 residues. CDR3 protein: CATSRDLSGANTEAFF. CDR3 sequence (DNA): TGTGCCACCAGCAGAGATTTATCGGGGGCGAACACTGAAGCTTTCTTT.

The CDR3 bases are TGTGCCAGCCTAAAGAACCTCCCCCTTCGGGGAATCAACTATGGCTACACCTTC. Its protein product is CASLKNLPLRGINYGYTF. This sequence joins TRBV2 and TRBJ1-2; D is undetermined. Trimming cost V 8 bases and J 2 bases, with 27 bases left between them. The CDR3 is made up of 18 amino acids. Germline-derived CDR1 and CDR2 are SNHLY and FYNNEI.

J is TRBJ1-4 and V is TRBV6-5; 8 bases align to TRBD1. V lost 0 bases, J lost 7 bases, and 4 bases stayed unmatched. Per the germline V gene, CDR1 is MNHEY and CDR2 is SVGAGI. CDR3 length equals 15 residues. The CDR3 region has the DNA TGTGCCAGCAGTTACTCTCAGGGGGCTATTGAAAAACTGTTTTTT. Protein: CASSYSQGAIEKLFF.

CDR3 in DNA: TGTGCCAGCAGTTCTTGGGTTAATCAGCCCCAGCATTTT. It is translated as CASSSWVNQPQHF. The V call is TRBV6-6, the J call TRBJ1-5, with D unresolved. With 4 bases removed from V and 4 bases from J, the gap between germline ends came to 8 bases. The CDR3 has 13 residues. Looked up from germline, CDR1 is MNHNY and CDR2 is SVGAGI (reference sequence).

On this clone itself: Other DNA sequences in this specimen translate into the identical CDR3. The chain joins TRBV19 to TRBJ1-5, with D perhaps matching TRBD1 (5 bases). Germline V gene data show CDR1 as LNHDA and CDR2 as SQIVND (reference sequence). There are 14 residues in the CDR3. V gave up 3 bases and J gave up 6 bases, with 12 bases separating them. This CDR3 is CASSIGGKGQPQHF. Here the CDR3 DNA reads TGTGCCAGTAGTATCGGGGGGAAGGGTCAGCCCCAGCATTTT.

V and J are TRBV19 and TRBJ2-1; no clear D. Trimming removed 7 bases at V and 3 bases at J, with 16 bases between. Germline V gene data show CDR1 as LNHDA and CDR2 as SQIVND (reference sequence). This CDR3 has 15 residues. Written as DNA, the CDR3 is TGTGCCAGTATCCCATCCGGCGCTGGCTACAATGAGCAGTTCTTC. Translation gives CASIPSGAGYNEQFF.

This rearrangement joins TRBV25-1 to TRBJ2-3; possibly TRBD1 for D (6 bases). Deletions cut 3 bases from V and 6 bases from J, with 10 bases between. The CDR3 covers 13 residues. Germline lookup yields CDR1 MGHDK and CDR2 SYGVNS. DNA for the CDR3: TGTGCCAGCAGTGACAGGGGTGTGGATACGCAGTATTTT. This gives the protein CASSDRGVDTQYF. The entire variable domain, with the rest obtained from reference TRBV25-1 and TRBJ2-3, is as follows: EADIYQTPRYLVIGTGKKITLECSQTMGHDKMYWYQQDPGMELHLIHYSYGVNSTEKGDLSSESTVSRIRTEHFPLTLESARPSHTSQYLCASSDRGVDTQYFGPGTRLTVL.